Each of the 24 T cell receptor beta chains below was sequenced from the same sample in a study of T cells in Graves' hyperthyroidism and ophthalmopathy. RNA transcripts yielded amplified TCR beta CDR3 regions. HTBI primers were used for first-round RT-PCR of the TCR CDR3. TCRdb itself ran the multiplex PCR reads through MiXCR, one entry per CDR3 protein. The sample includes under 450,000 distinct CDR3 sequences, around a sixth of them seen just once. Material for sequencing was blood. The receptors were gathered from a young woman with Graves' hyperthyroidism.

There are many counts of this clonotype. The chain employs TRBV6-4 and TRBJ2-3; the D is unclear. This CDR3 has 15 residues. The ends were cut back, 3 bases at V and 0 bases at J, with 10 bases in the middle. The germline gives CDR1 MRHNA, CDR2 SNTAGT. CDR3 amino acids: CASSESGASTDTQYF. In nucleotides, the CDR3 is TGTGCCAGCAGTGAGTCCGGAGCTAGCACAGATACGCAGTATTTT.

Ten or more counts support this clonotype. The V call is TRBV5-1, the J call TRBJ1-5; a possible D gene is TRBD1 (5 bases). Trimming shortened V by 2 bases and J by 0 bases, and 9 bases separated the two germline ends. Germline V CDR1 and CDR2: SGHRS, YFSETQ. The CDR3 runs to 15 residues. The CDR3, as DNA: TGCGCCAGCAGCTTAGACAGCTATAGCAATCAGCCCCAGCATTTT. It is translated as CASSLDSYSNQPQHF.

In its sample, this clonotype was seen many times. V gene TRBV10-3 combines with J gene TRBJ2-5, with unresolved D. V was cut by 0 bases and J by 3 bases, with 14 bases left in between. Germline V gives CDR1 ENHRY, CDR2 SYGVKD. This CDR3 region has 16 residues. The CDR3 is CAISESVFGRKETQYF. The CDR3 DNA follows: TGTGCCATCAGTGAGTCAGTTTTCGGGCGGAAAGAGACCCAGTACTTC.

This clonotype was counted a few times. This rearrangement joins TRBV29-1 to TRBJ1-1; D is undetermined. The CDR3 is 12 residues long. V lost 6 bases to trimming and J lost 0 bases, with 8 bases between them. Germline V lookup: CDR1 SQVTM, CDR2 ANQGSEA. The CDR3 DNA follows: TGCAGCGTCGAAAGCCTGAACACTGAAGCTTTCTTT. It translates to CSVESLNTEAFF.

This clonotype has ten or more counts. The V gene is TRBV12-3 or TRBV12-4, the J gene TRBJ1-1; 8 bases line up with TRBD1. CDR3 size: 14 residues. With V trimmed by 6 bases and J by 0 bases, 3 bases remained unmatched. The CDR3 coding sequence is TGTGCCAGCAGACCGGACAGGGTGAACACTGAAGCTTTCTTT. Translated, it gives CASRPDRVNTEAFF.

This clonotype was observed many times. This rearrangement joins TRBV18 to TRBJ2-1; possibly TRBD1 for D (6 bases). The CDR3 totals 15 residues. Trimming removed 5 bases at V and 4 bases at J, with 15 bases between. Germline V gene data show CDR1 as KGHSH and CDR2 as LQKENI. The CDR3 sequence: CASSIQGLPYNEQFF. The CDR3 bases are TGTGCCAGCTCAATACAGGGCCTCCCATACAATGAGCAGTTCTTC.

This clonotype was counted between two and nine times. The chain joins TRBV20-1 to TRBJ1-5; possible D gene TRBD1, 5 bases. Trimming stripped 0 bases from V and 0 bases from J, with 18 bases between. This CDR3 is built from 18 residues. Per the germline V gene, CDR1 is DFQATT and CDR2 is SNEGSKA (reference sequence). CDR3 in DNA: TGCAGTGCTAGAGATCACCGGGGAGGCCAGGGTAGCAATCAGCCCCAGCATTTT. Its protein is CSARDHRGGQGSNQPQHF.

This clonotype was observed a few times. The chain employs TRBV10-3 and TRBJ2-2, with a possible D match to TRBD1 (5 bases). V dropped 10 bases and J dropped 2 bases, with 20 bases sitting between them. Germline V lookup: CDR1 ENHRY, CDR2 SYGVKD. The CDR3 runs to 16 residues. The CDR3 protein is CATLNLQGQNTGELFF. CDR3 in DNA: TGTGCCACCCTAAACCTTCAGGGCCAAAACACCGGGGAGCTGTTTTTT.

This clonotype showed up many times. The chain is built from TRBV7-8 and TRBJ2-7, with 8 positions matching TRBD2. V shed 1 base, J shed 0 bases, and the junction held 5 bases outside the gene matches. Looked up from germline, CDR1 is SGHVS and CDR2 is FQNEAQ. The CDR3 extends over 16 amino acids. This CDR3 reads CASSLGGLATSYEQYF. The CDR3 DNA reads as TGTGCCAGCAGCTTAGGAGGACTAGCCACCTCCTACGAGCAGTACTTC.

In this sample, this clonotype turned up many times. The CDR3 DNA reads TGCAGTGCTAGTTATAGGGGCGCAGATACGCAGTATTTT. It yields the protein CSASYRGADTQYF. The rearrangement uses TRBV20-1 and TRBJ2-3, with D maybe TRBD1 (5 bases). Germline CDR1 DFQATT, CDR2 SNEGSKA (reference sequence). Trimming left V 3 bases short and J 4 bases short, with 11 bases between. The CDR3 consists of 13 residues.

As for this clonotype: A much larger clone is a single base away; this may be a read error. This chain links TRBV7-6 with TRBJ2-3; TRBD2 matches 7 bases. Trimming removed 5 bases from V and 0 bases from J; junction bases left unmatched: 11. Germline loops: CDR1 SGHVS, CDR2 FNYEAQ. CDR3 length: 17 amino acids. The CDR3 is CASSVGRTGGSTDTQYF. The CDR3 nucleotides read TGTGCCAGCAGCGTAGGCCGTACCGGGGGGAGCACAGATACGCAGTATTTT.

The chain carries TRBV6-5 and TRBJ2-7; 8 bases align to TRBD1. J was trimmed by 5 bases and V by 0 bases; bases with no gene match: 6. The CDR3 runs 15 residues. CDR1 and CDR2 (germline): MNHEY, SVGAGI. In nucleotides, the CDR3 is TGTGCCAGCAGTTACTCGAGGACAGGGTACAACGAGCAGTACTTC. Its protein is CASSYSRTGYNEQYF.

This clonotype was seen only a few times. The chain employs TRBV9 and TRBJ1-5; the D gene is possibly TRBD1 (5 bases). Germline V CDR1 and CDR2: SGDLS, YYNGEE. The CDR3 spans 19 residues. V was cut by 2 bases and J by 0 bases, with 21 bases left in between. As DNA, the CDR3 is TGTGCCAGCAGCGTCCTAGGCCGGACACCAACATATAGCAATCAGCCCCAGCATTTT. Protein: CASSVLGRTPTYSNQPQHF. Filled out from reference TRBV9 and TRBJ1-5, the complete variable domain reads DSGVTQTPKHLITATGQRVTLRCSPRSGDLSVYWYQQSLDQGLQFLIQYYNGEERAKGNILERFSAQQFPDLHSELNLSSLELGDSALYFCASSVLGRTPTYSNQPQHFGDGTRLSIL.

This clonotype was recorded many times. The CDR3 DNA reads TGTGCCAGCAGTTTATTGGGGAAGGGGGCCACAGATACGCAGTATTTT. This translates into CASSLLGKGATDTQYF. This chain links TRBV27 with TRBJ2-3; 7 nucleotides align to TRBD1. The J segment lost 2 bases and the V segment lost 1 base, leaving 6 bases of the junction unmatched. This CDR3 is 16 amino acids long. The germline V gene encodes CDR1 MNHEY and CDR2 SMNVEV (reference sequence).

Only a few counts were recorded for this clonotype. The rearrangement joins TRBV6-1 to TRBJ1-1; 7 positions match TRBD1. J lost 3 bases, V lost 6 bases, and 19 bases had no gene match. CDR1 and CDR2 from the germline V gene are MNHNS and SASEGT. The CDR3 extends over 18 amino acids. The CDR3, as DNA: TGTGCCAGCAGCAAACCTTGGCAGGGGGTTGGAGGAGACACTGAAGCTTTCTTT. Its translation: CASSKPWQGVGGDTEAFF.

V and J are TRBV27 and TRBJ2-2, with 11 bases matching TRBD2. Germline V gene lookup returns CDR1 MNHEY and CDR2 SMNVEV (reference sequence). Trimming at V came to 2 bases and at J to 1 base, leaving 6 bases not matched to a gene. The CDR3 runs 18 residues. CDR3 sequence (DNA): TGTGCCAGCAGTTTACTGCACACTAGCGGGAGGAACACCGGGGAGCTGTTTTTT. Encoded protein: CASSLLHTSGRNTGELFF.

This rearrangement joins TRBV20-1 to TRBJ2-7, with D perhaps TRBD2 (5 bases). The CDR3 has 14 amino acids. CDR1 is DFQATT, CDR2 SNEGSKA, per germline (reference sequence). The V and J ends lost 7 bases and 0 bases respectively, with 16 bases between them. CDR3 in amino acids: CSVYKRSISYEQYF. The CDR3 nucleotides are TGCAGTGTTTACAAGCGGAGTATCTCCTACGAGCAGTACTTC.

The chain employs TRBV29-1 and TRBJ2-4; 12 nucleotides line up with TRBD2. CDR1 is SQVTM and CDR2 is ANQGSEA in the germline V gene. Trimming removed 6 bases from V and 10 bases from J; junction bases left unmatched: 4. The CDR3 totals 12 residues. The CDR3 bases are TGCAGCGTCCTAGCGGGAGGGCGGATTCAGTACTTC. Encoded protein: CSVLAGGRIQYF.

This clonotype was counted ten times or more. V gene TRBV6-1 combines with J gene TRBJ1-1; D is unresolved. The CDR3 extends over 12 amino acids. V was pared by 6 bases and J by 4 bases, with 9 bases between. Per the germline V gene, CDR1 is MNHNS and CDR2 is SASEGT. The DNA for the CDR3 is TGTGCCAGCAGAATTGAGGGCACTGAAGCTTTCTTT. Protein sequence: CASRIEGTEAFF.

The V call is TRBV5-1, the J call TRBJ2-5; 11 nucleotides align to TRBD1. This CDR3 region has 15 residues. Per germline, CDR1 SGHRS and CDR2 YFSETQ. Trimming took 4 bases from V and 1 from J; bases not matched to a gene: 3. CDR3 region: CASSAGTGGQETQYF. CDR3 nucleotides: TGCGCCAGCAGCGCCGGGACAGGGGGCCAAGAGACCCAGTACTTC.

The CDR3: CASSEWGRVGEQFF. The DNA of the CDR3 is TGCGCCAGCAGTGAGTGGGGCAGGGTCGGTGAGCAGTTCTTC. This chain uses TRBV10-2 with TRBJ2-1, with D possibly being TRBD1 (5 bases). This CDR3 comprises 14 residues. V lost 1 base and J lost 9, with 13 bases in between. CDR1 is WSHSY and CDR2 is SAAADI in the germline V gene.

This clonotype was observed many times. This chain links TRBV10-3 with TRBJ2-1, with 8 bases lining up with TRBD1. There are 16 residues in the CDR3. Trimming at V came to 6 bases and at J to 8 bases, leaving 15 bases not matched to a gene. Germline V lookup: CDR1 ENHRY, CDR2 SYGVKD. CDR3 in DNA: TGTGCCATCAGCCTTCGTCGGACAGGGAGTTCCGATGAGCAGTTCTTC. As protein: CAISLRRTGSSDEQFF.

This clonotype was observed at least ten times. The chain is built from TRBV7-2 and TRBJ2-5; 7 bases align to TRBD2. The CDR3 covers 15 residues. The germline V gene encodes CDR1 SGHTA and CDR2 FQGNSA. The V and J ends lost 5 bases and 3 bases, in that order; junction bases with no gene match: 9. CDR3 region: CASSKRAGYEETQYF. The CDR3 coding sequence is TGTGCCAGCAGCAAGAGAGCGGGGTATGAAGAGACCCAGTACTTC.

This rearrangement joins TRBV5-1 to TRBJ2-7; 8 bases match TRBD1. The CDR3 spans 16 residues. Germline CDR1 is SGHRS and CDR2 is YFSETQ. Trimming cost V 3 bases and J 3 bases; bases outside gene matches: 11. CDR3 protein: CASSSRTGSYIYEQYF. The DNA of the CDR3 is TGCGCCAGCAGCTCCCGGACAGGGAGTTATATCTACGAGCAGTACTTC. The full variable domain, completed using reference TRBV5-1 and TRBJ2-7, is KAGVTQTPRYLIKTRGQQVTLSCSPISGHRSVSWYQQTPGQGLQFLFEYFSETQRNKGNFPGRFSGRQFSNSRSEMNVSTLELGDSALYLCASSSRTGSYIYEQYFGPGTRLTVT.